One sample yielded the 24 T cell receptor beta chains listed below, sequenced in a study of T-cell reconstitution after alpha-beta-depleted transplantation in children. Construction of the TCRbeta library involved unique molecular identifiers. TCRdb used MiXCR to reprocess the PCR reads, holding one entry per CDR3 protein. Altogether about 400,000 distinct CDR3 sequences are present, about 16% being singletons, with the ten largest covering under 30%. The source was PBMCs, mostly from graft donor cells, collected 360 days after TCRalphabeta/CD19-depleted stem cell transplant. The receptor set was obtained from a boy younger than two who had a stem cell transplant for Wiskott-Aldrich syndrome, so the T cells may come from the graft donor.

The table lists this clonotype with a few counts. This chain connects TRBV5-4 to TRBJ2-2; 13 positions agree with TRBD2. The CDR3 length is 16 residues. Trimming cost V 4 bases and J 5 bases; bases outside gene matches: 5. Germline CDR1 SGHNT, CDR2 YYREEE (reference sequence). In DNA form, the CDR3 reads TGTGCCAGCAGCATCGGACTAGCGGGAGTAACCGGGGAGCTGTTTTTT. Protein product: CASSIGLAGVTGELFF. Variable domain in full (rest from reference TRBV5-4 and TRBJ2-2): ETGVTQSPTHLIKTRGQQVTLRCSSQSGHNTVSWYQQALGQGPQFIFQYYREEENGRGNFPPRFSGLQFPNYSSELNVNALELDDSALYLCASSIGLAGVTGELFFGEGSRLTVL.

V and J are TRBV11-3 and TRBJ1-4; a possible D gene is TRBD1 (5 bases). The germline V gene encodes CDR1 SGHNT and CDR2 YENEEA. The CDR3 is 14 residues long. Trimming cost V 2 bases and J 8 bases, with 12 bases left between them. CDR3 amino acids: CASSLLGKGEKLFF. The CDR3 coding sequence is TGTGCCAGCAGCTTATTAGGGAAGGGGGAAAAACTGTTTTTT.

This sequence joins TRBV29-1 and TRBJ2-5, with D unclear. The germline CDR1 and CDR2 sequences are SQVTM and ANQGSEA. The CDR3 is 12 amino acids. Trimming removed 4 bases from V and 4 bases from J, with 10 bases in between. In nucleotides, the CDR3 is TGCAGCGTTGCCGTGGCTATAGAGACCCAGTACTTC. Translated, it gives CSVAVAIETQYF.

The J gene is TRBJ2-1, the V gene TRBV5-1; D might be TRBD2 (7 bases). Trimming stripped 2 bases from V and 4 bases from J, with 22 bases between. Germline lookup yields CDR1 SGHRS and CDR2 YFSETQ. The CDR3 runs to 18 residues. The CDR3 DNA follows: TGCGCCAGCAGCTTCCCCCGCGGGGGCCATAAAACGTACAATGAGCAGTTCTTC. Its protein product is CASSFPRGGHKTYNEQFF. Full variable domain (remainder filled in from reference TRBV5-1 and TRBJ2-1): KAGVTQTPRYLIKTRGQQVTLSCSPISGHRSVSWYQQTPGQGLQFLFEYFSETQRNKGNFPGRFSGRQFSNSRSEMNVSTLELGDSALYLCASSFPRGGHKTYNEQFFGPGTRLTVL.

The table lists this clonotype with a few counts. The chain uses TRBV12-3 or TRBV12-4 and TRBJ2-5; TRBD2 aligns across 12 bases. Trimming at V came to 6 bases and at J to 3 bases, leaving 5 bases not matched to a gene. CDR3 length: 15 amino acids. Written as DNA, the CDR3 is TGTGCCAGCAGCCAACTAGCGGGGGGTAAAGAGACCCAGTACTTC. Amino acid sequence: CASSQLAGGKETQYF.

This clonotype was detected only a few times. The chain couples TRBV2 to TRBJ2-7; D may be TRBD1 (5 bases). V gave up 7 bases and J gave up 2 bases, with 18 bases separating them. This CDR3 is built from 15 residues. Germline V gene sequence: CDR1 SNHLY, CDR2 FYNNEI. The CDR3 DNA is TGTGCCAGCACCTCCCTCAGGGTGAGAGCCTACGAGCAGTACTTC. The encoded protein is CASTSLRVRAYEQYF.

This clonotype was seen a handful of times. CDR3 nucleotides: TGTGCCATCGGGGGGGTCAATCAGCCCCAGCATTTT. Its protein is CAIGGVNQPQHF. The genes are TRBV24-1 and TRBJ1-5, with D possibly TRBD1 on 5 matching bases. Trimming left V 11 bases short and J 3 bases short, with 10 bases between. Per germline, CDR1 KGHDR and CDR2 SFDVKD. The CDR3 totals 12 residues.

This chain uses TRBV24-1 with TRBJ2-5; D uncertain. The CDR3 totals 14 residues. Germline lookup yields CDR1 KGHDR and CDR2 SFDVKD. Trimming removed 7 bases at V and 0 bases at J, with 11 bases between. The CDR3 bases are TGTGCCACCAGCCTCTCGGGCCACCAAGAGACCCAGTACTTC. Amino acid sequence: CATSLSGHQETQYF.

The chain is built from TRBV5-5 and TRBJ2-7, with 8 bases lining up with TRBD1. Losses at the gene ends were 0 bases for V and 5 bases for J; bases not matched to a gene: 7. Germline V gene data show CDR1 as SGHKS and CDR2 as YYEKEE (reference sequence). The CDR3 is 15 amino acids. The CDR3 DNA follows: TGTGCCAGCAGCTTGGTGGGCAGGGGGCCCGACGAGCAGTACTTC. This gives the protein CASSLVGRGPDEQYF.

This clonotype was found a few times. The chain has TRBV7-9 and TRBJ2-7; no reliable D call. V lost 1 base to trimming and J lost 12 bases, with 13 bases between them. The germline V gene encodes CDR1 SEHNR and CDR2 FQNEAQ (reference sequence). The CDR3 runs 12 residues. In nucleotides, the CDR3 is TGTGCCAGCAGCTTAGGTAGGCTAGAACCGTACTTC. This sequence encodes CASSLGRLEPYF.

The J gene is TRBJ2-1, the V gene TRBV6-6, with 10 nucleotides matching TRBD1. Germline V gene data show CDR1 as MNHNY and CDR2 as SVGAGI (reference sequence). The CDR3 is 13 residues long. Trimming removed 8 bases from V and 6 bases from J; junction bases left unmatched: 4. Here the CDR3 reads CASFRDRGNEQFF. DNA of the CDR3: TGTGCCAGCTTCCGGGACAGGGGCAATGAGCAGTTCTTC.

This clonotype was detected a few times. This chain connects TRBV6-5 to TRBJ2-5; possibly TRBD2 for D (5 bases). Trimming left V 1 base short and J 3 bases short, with 21 bases between. This CDR3 contains 18 residues. The germline CDR1 and CDR2 sequences are MNHEY and SVGAGI. The CDR3 coding sequence is TGTGCCAGCAGTTACTACCCGATGGGGAGAAGACTTGAAGAGACCCAGTACTTC. Its protein is CASSYYPMGRRLEETQYF.

The chain combines TRBV4-3 with TRBJ1-3; D might be TRBD1 (5 bases). Germline lookup yields CDR1 LGHNA and CDR2 YSLEER. V was cut by 2 bases and J by 4 bases, with 6 bases left in between. CDR3 length: 13 amino acids. Here the CDR3 DNA reads TGCGCCAGCAGCCAACGACAGGGAAACACCATATATTTT. Its translation: CASSQRQGNTIYF.

This clonotype has more than one count but fewer than ten. The gene calls are TRBV5-1 and TRBJ2-7; D remains unclear. Trimming stripped 4 bases from V and 3 bases from J, with 5 bases between. Germline CDR1 SGHRS, CDR2 YFSETQ. The CDR3 extends over 11 amino acids. Written as DNA, the CDR3 is TGCGCCAGCAGCAATTACTACGAGCAGTACTTC. Translating gives CASSNYYEQYF.

For this clonotype: A read error may produce the germline difference seen at one junction end. The V and J genes are TRBV11-2 and TRBJ2-1, with TRBD2 identical over 15 bases. The CDR3 has 13 amino acids. The V gene's germline CDR1 is SGHAT and CDR2 FQNNGV. The CDR3 coding sequence is TGTGCCAGCAGCGATGGACTAGCGGGAGGGCCGGGTTTC. Amino acids: CASSDGLAGGPGF. The full variable domain, in which reference TRBV11-2 and TRBJ2-1 provide the parts outside the CDR3, is EAGVAQSPRYKIIEKRQSVAFWCNPISGHATLYWYQQILGQGPKLLIQFQNNGVVDDSQLPKDRFSAERLKGVDSTLKIQPAKLEDSAVYLCASSDGLAGGPGFGPGTRLTVL.

This clonotype was seen only a few times. The rearrangement joins TRBV5-1 to TRBJ2-1; a weak D match, TRBD2 (6 bases). The V gene lost 4 bases and the J gene lost 10 bases, with 15 bases spanning the gap. This CDR3 is built from 13 residues. In germline, CDR1 is SGHRS, CDR2 YFSETQ. As DNA, the CDR3 is TGCGCCAGCAGCCCCGGGAGAGGAAACGAGCAGTTCTTC. Amino acids: CASSPGRGNEQFF.

This clonotype has a handful of counts. CDR3 bases: TGCGCCAGCAGCTTGGTTAGCGGGAGCTCCTACGAGCAGTACTTC. Its translation: CASSLVSGSSYEQYF. J is TRBJ2-7 and V is TRBV5-1; 9 bases are shared with TRBD2. This CDR3 contains 15 residues. CDR1 SGHRS and CDR2 YFSETQ come from the germline V gene. Trimming at V came to 0 bases and at J to 0 bases, leaving 1 base not matched to a gene.

Ten or more counts support this clonotype. CDR3 nucleotide sequence: TGCGCCAGCAGCCAAGATAGGGGGACAGGGTTGTACGAGCAGTACTTC. This sequence encodes CASSQDRGTGLYEQYF. V usage is TRBV4-3 and J usage is TRBJ2-7, with TRBD1 matching 9 bases. The junction had 7 bases not matched to a gene; V was cut back by 0 bases and J by 4 bases. Germline loops: CDR1 LGHNA, CDR2 YSLEER. The CDR3 contains 16 residues.

This chain joins TRBV19 and TRBJ1-1; D is uncertain. Germline V gene data show CDR1 as LNHDA and CDR2 as SQIVND (reference sequence). Trimming pared 9 bases from V and 4 bases from J, leaving 18 bases between. The CDR3 totals 14 residues. CDR3 DNA: TGTGCCAGCCAACGGGGTGAAGGCGGCACTGAAGCTTTCTTT. Protein sequence: CASQRGEGGTEAFF.

V gene TRBV10-2 combines with J gene TRBJ2-5, with 8 bases lining up with TRBD2. The CDR3 totals 12 residues. Germline values: CDR1 WSHSY, CDR2 SAAADI. V lost 8 bases to trimming and J lost 4 bases; unmatched junction nucleotides: 3. The CDR3 here is CASRLAGETQYF. Here the CDR3 DNA reads TGCGCCAGCCGCCTAGCGGGAGAGACCCAGTACTTC.

This clonotype was seen many times. The chain combines TRBV12-3 or TRBV12-4 with TRBJ2-2, with D perhaps being TRBD1 or TRBD2 (5 bases each). The V end was cut by 2 bases, the J end by 3 bases, with 16 bases between. The CDR3 has 17 amino acids. The CDR3 nucleotides read TGTGCCAGCAGTTTAAAGCTCCTAGCCAGGGACACCGGGGAGCTGTTTTTT. The encoded protein is CASSLKLLARDTGELFF.

V and J are TRBV2 and TRBJ2-7, with a tentative D call TRBD2 (6 bases). The length of the CDR3 is 14 residues. The ends were cut back, 4 bases at V and 3 bases at J, with 13 bases in the middle. Germline V CDR1 and CDR2: SNHLY, FYNNEI. The CDR3 coding sequence is TGTGCCAGCAGTGTTAGGCAGACTAGCTACGAGCAGTACTTC. This encodes CASSVRQTSYEQYF.

This clonotype showed up just once. V usage is TRBV5-1 and J usage is TRBJ2-1, with 14 positions matching TRBD2. The CDR3 is made up of 18 amino acids. The germline CDR1 and CDR2 sequences are SGHRS and YFSETQ. V was clipped by 4 bases and J by 0 bases; unmatched bases: 6. CDR3 protein: CASSPGLAGGVSYNEQFF. The CDR3 bases are TGCGCCAGCAGCCCCGGACTAGCGGGGGGCGTCTCCTACAATGAGCAGTTCTTC.

This clonotype was observed at least ten times. The chain is built from TRBV20-1 and TRBJ1-5; 9 bases line up with TRBD1. J lost 3 bases, V lost 6 bases, and 9 bases had no gene match. The CDR3 sequence is 15 residues long. Per the germline V gene, CDR1 is DFQATT and CDR2 is SNEGSKA (reference sequence). CDR3 loop: CSAERWTGDNQPQHF. DNA for the CDR3: TGCAGTGCAGAGAGGTGGACAGGGGACAATCAGCCCCAGCATTTT.